This T cell receptor (beta chain) was observed in a study of spatial heterogeneity in lung cancer. Time point here: sample taken at primary tumor resection. Whole RNA obtained from tumor, nontumor lung or frozen PBMC underwent sequencing without sorting. Trimming cost V 8 bases and J 6 bases; bases outside gene matches: 14. Germline assignment: CDR1 LNHNV and CDR2 YYDKDF (reference sequence). The CDR3 has 16 residues. This clonotype was observed many times. What it recognizes is unknown. Study-wide results and limits: Estimated coverage of tumor T cells was roughly 6.4% for alpha and roughly 13% for beta chains. The number of expanded tumor alpha and beta chains correlated with mutation number.

TCRdb processed the 5' RACE reads anew with MiXCR; each CDR3 protein has one entry. The sample holds about 13,000 distinct CDR3 sequences; 6% to 8.5% are singletons and the top ten take around 3.6%. The chain carries TRBV15 and TRBJ1-5; 9 bases fit TRBD1. Specimen: lung tumor tissue, collected at surgery. The receptor was derived from a female donor with early-stage non-small cell lung cancer. CDR3 nucleotides: TGTGCCACCCGTTCCTGGGGACAGGGTGATGGTCAGCCCCAGCATTTT. Translated: CATRSWGQGDGQPQHF. Supplemented by reference TRBV15 and TRBJ1-5, the full variable domain reads DAMVIQNPRYQVTQFGKPVTLSCSQTLNHNVMYWYQQKSSQAPKLLFHYYDKDFNNEADTPDNFQSRRPNTSFCFLDIRSPGLGDTAMYLCATRSWGQGDGQPQHFGDGTRLSIL.